Below, one TCR beta chain is given with its context. This entry comes from a study of control samples from healthy donors and cancer patients. Germline V gene lookup returns CDR1 MGHRA and CDR2 YSYEKL. V lost 0 bases to trimming and J lost 1 base, with 10 bases between them. This CDR3 is 16 amino acids long. Clones were sequenced by immunoSEQ multiplex PCR, and TCRdb holds only the in-frame ones, with some missing. Among around 100,000 clones listed, roughly 92% were seen once. The chain uses TRBV4-1 and TRBJ1-5; D is possibly TRBD1 (5 bases). The sequencing sample was made of blood. The clonotype comes from a human donor in good health. The donor label of this sample is uncertain. The CDR3 DNA reads TGCGCCAGCAGCCAAGACGGAGGGGCAAGCAATCAGCCCCAGCATTTT. Translation: CASSQDGGASNQPQHF.